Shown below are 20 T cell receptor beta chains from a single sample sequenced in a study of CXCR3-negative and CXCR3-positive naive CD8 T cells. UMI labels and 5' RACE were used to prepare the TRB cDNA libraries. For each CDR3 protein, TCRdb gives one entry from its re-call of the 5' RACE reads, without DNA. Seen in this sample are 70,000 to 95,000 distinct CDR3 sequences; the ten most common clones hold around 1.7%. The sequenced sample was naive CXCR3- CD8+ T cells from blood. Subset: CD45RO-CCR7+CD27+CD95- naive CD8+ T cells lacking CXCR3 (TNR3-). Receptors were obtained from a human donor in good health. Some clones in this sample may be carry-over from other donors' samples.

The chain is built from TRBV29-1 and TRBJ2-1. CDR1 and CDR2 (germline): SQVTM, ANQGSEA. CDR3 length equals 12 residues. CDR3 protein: CSSRGSYNEQLF.

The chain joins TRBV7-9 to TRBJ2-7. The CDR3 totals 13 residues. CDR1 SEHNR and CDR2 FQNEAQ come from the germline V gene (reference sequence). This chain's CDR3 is CASSVGASYEQYF.

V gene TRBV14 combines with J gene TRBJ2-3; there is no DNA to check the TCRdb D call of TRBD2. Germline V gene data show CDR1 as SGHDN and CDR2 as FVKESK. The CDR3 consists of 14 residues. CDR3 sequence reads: CASSQRRYTDTQYF. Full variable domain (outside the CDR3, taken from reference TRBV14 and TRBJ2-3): EAGVTQFPSHSVIEKGQTVTLRCDPISGHDNLYWYRRVMGKEIKFLLHFVKESKQDESGMPNNRFLAERTGGTYSTLKVQPAELEDSGVYFCASSQRRYTDTQYFGPGTRLTVL.

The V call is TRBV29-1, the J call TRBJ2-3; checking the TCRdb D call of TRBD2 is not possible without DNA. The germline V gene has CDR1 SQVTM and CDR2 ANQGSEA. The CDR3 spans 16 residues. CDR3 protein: CSVTGTSADRTDTQYF.

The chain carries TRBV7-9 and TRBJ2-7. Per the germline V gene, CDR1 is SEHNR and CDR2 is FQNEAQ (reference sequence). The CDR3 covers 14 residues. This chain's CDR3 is CASSLDRDSYEQYF.

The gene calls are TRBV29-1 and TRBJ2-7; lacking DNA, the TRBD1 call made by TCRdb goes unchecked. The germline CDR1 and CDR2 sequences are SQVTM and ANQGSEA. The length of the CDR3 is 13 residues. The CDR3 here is CSVVGTGGYEQYF.

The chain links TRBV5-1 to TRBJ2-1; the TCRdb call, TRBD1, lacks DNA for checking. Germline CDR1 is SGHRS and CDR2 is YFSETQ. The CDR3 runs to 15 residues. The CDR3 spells CASSLVPGGYNEQFF.

CDR3 protein: CASSLPRGLAKNIQYF. The genes are TRBV28 and TRBJ2-4; the D call of TRBD1 rests on TCRdb alone, since no DNA is present to check it. Germline values: CDR1 MDHEN, CDR2 SYDVKM. The length of the CDR3 is 16 residues.

The CDR3 reads CASSQERITTSGRGKETQYF. V usage is TRBV14 and J usage is TRBJ2-5; TCRdb indicates TRBD2, and absent DNA this call remains unverified. The CDR3 extends over 20 amino acids. The germline V gene encodes CDR1 SGHDN and CDR2 FVKESK.

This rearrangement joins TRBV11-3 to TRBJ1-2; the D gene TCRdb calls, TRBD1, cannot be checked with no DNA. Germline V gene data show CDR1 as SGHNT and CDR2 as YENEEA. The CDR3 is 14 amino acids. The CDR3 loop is CASSSDRGPDGYTF.

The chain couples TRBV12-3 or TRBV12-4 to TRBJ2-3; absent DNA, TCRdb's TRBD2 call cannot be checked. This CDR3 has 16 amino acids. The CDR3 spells CASSSDLAGGPDTQYF.

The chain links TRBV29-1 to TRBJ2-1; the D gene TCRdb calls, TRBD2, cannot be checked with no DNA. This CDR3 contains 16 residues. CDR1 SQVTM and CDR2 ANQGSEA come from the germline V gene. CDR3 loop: CSVASGGSWSYNEQFF.

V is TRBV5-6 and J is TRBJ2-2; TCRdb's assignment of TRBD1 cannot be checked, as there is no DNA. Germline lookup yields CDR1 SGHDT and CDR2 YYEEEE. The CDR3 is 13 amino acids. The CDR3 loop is CAASQGATGELFF.

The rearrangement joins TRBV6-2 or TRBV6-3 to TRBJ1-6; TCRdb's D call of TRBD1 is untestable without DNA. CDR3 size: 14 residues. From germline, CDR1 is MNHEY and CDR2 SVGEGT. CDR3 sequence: CASSSGQGNSPLHF.

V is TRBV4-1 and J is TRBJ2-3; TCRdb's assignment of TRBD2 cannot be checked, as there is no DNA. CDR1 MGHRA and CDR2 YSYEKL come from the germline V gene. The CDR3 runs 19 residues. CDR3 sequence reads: CASSQATGLAGVVWGTQYF.

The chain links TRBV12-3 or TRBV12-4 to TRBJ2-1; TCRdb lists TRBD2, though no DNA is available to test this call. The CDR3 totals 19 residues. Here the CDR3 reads CASTNRGLLSGGARNEQFF.

CDR3: CASSYGDRGDGYTF. The chain couples TRBV6-6 to TRBJ1-2; TCRdb picks TRBD1, but there is no DNA to check that call. CDR1 is MNHNY and CDR2 is SVGAGI in the germline V gene (reference sequence). The CDR3 runs 14 residues.

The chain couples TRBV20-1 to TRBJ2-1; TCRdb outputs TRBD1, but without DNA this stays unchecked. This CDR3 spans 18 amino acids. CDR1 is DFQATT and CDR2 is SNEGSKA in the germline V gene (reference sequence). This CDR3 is CSARDLTDTVSSYNEQFF.

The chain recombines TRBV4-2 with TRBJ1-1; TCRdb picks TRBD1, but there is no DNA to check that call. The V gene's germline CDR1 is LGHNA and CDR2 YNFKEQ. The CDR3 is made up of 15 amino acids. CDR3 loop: CASSQGQGVFTEAFF.

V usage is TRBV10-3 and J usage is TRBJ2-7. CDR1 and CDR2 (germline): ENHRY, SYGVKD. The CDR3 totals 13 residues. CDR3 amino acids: CAISESGSYEQYF.